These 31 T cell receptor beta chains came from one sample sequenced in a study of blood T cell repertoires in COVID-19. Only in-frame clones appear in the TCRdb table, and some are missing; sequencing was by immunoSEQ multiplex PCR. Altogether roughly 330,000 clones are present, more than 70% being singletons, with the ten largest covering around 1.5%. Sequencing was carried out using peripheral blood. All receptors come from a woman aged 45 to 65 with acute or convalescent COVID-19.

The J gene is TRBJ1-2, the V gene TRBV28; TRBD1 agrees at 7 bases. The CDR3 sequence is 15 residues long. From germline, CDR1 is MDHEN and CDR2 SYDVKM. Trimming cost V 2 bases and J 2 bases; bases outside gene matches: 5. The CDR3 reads CASSLQLTGNYGYTF. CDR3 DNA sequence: TGTGCCAGCAGTTTACAACTGACAGGGAACTATGGCTACACCTTC.

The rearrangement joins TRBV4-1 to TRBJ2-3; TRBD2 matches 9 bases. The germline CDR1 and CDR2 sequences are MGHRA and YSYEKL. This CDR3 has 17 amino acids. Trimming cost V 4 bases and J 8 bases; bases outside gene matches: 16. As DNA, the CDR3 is TGCGCCAGCAGCCCCTGGACGGGGGCGGGAGGGCCGGTTACGCAGTATTTT. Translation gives CASSPWTGAGGPVTQYF.

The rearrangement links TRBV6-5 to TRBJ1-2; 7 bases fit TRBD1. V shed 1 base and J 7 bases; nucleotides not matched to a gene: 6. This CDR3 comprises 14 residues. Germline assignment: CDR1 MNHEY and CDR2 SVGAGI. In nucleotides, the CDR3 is TGTGCCAGCAGTTACTACAGACAGGGAATTGGCTACACCTTC. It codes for CASSYYRQGIGYTF.

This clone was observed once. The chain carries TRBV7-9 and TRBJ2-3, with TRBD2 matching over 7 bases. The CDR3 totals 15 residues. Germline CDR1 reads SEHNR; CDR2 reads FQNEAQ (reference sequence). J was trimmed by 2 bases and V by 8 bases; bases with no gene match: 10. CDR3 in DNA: TGTGCCAGCCTGAGGGTGGCGGGAGTCACAGATACGCAGTATTTT. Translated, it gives CASLRVAGVTDTQYF.

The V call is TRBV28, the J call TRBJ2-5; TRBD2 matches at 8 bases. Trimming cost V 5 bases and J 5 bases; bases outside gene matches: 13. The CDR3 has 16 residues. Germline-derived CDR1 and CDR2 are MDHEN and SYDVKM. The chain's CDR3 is CASSTVREGLGETQYF. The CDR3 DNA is TGTGCCAGCAGTACTGTCCGGGAGGGCCTCGGGGAGACCCAGTACTTC.

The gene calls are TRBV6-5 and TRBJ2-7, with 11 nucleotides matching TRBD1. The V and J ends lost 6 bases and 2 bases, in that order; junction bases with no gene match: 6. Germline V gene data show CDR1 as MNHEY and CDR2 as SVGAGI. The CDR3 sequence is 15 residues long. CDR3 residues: CASRAGTGGTYEQYF. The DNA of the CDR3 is TGTGCCAGCAGAGCCGGGACAGGGGGGACCTACGAGCAGTACTTC.

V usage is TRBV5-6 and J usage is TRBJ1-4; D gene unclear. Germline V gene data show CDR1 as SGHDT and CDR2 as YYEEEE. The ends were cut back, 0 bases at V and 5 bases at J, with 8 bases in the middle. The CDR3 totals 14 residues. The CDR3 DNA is TGTGCCAGCAGCTTGGGTCACAGAAATGAAAAACTGTTTTTT. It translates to CASSLGHRNEKLFF.

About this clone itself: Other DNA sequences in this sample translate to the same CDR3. The CDR3 coding sequence is TGTGCCAGCTCTCCCAACACCTACGAGCAGTACTTC. This sequence encodes CASSPNTYEQYF. This sequence joins TRBV18 and TRBJ2-7; D is ambiguous. Germline V gives CDR1 KGHSH, CDR2 LQKENI. With 6 bases removed from V and 2 bases from J, the gap between germline ends came to 8 bases. CDR3 length: 12 residues.

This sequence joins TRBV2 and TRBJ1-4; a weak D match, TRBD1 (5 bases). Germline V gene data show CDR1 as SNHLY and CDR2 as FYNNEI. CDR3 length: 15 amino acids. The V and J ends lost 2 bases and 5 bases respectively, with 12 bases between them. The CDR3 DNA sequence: TGTGCCAGCAGTGAATCGGGGGTGGGCAATGAAAAACTGTTTTTT. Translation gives CASSESGVGNEKLFF.

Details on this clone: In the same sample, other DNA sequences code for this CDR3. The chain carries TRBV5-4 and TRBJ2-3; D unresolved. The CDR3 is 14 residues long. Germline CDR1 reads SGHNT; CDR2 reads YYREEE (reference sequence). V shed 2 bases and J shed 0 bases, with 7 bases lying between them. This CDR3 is CASSLATSTDTQYF. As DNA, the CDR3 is TGTGCCAGCAGCTTAGCGACTAGCACAGATACGCAGTATTTT.

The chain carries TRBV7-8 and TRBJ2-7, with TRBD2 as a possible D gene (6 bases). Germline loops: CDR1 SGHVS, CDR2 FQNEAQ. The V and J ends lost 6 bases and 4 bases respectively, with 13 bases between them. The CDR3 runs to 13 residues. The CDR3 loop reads CASRTGVKYEQYF. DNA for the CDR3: TGTGCCAGCAGGACGGGAGTTAAATACGAGCAGTACTTC.

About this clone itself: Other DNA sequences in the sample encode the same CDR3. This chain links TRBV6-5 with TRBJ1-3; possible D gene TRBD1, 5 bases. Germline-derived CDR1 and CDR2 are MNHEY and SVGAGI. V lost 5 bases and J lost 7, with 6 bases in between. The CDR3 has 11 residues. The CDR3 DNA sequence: TGTGCCAGCAGTAGGGGCAACACCATATATTTT. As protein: CASSRGNTIYF.

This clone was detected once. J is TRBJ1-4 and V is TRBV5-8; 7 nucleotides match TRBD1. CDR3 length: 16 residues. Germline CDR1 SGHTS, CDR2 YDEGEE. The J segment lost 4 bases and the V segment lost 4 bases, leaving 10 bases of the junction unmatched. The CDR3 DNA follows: TGTGCCAGCAGCCCTAGACCGGGACAGATTAATGAAAAACTGTTTTTT. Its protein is CASSPRPGQINEKLFF.

CDR3 region: CASSQAPGQRPDSPLHF. The DNA of the CDR3 is TGCGCCAGCAGCCAAGCCCCGGGACAGCGGCCGGATTCACCCCTCCACTTT. The rearrangement links TRBV4-3 to TRBJ1-6; 7 nucleotides match TRBD1. This CDR3 spans 17 amino acids. Germline trimming cut 1 base from V and 8 bases from J; bases unmatched to any gene: 11. From germline, CDR1 is LGHNA and CDR2 YSLEER.

DNA of the CDR3: TGTGCCAGCAGAGCTAGGGGGACAGGGCCTGTCGATGAGCAGTTCTTC. Protein sequence: CASRARGTGPVDEQFF. The chain has TRBV7-3 and TRBJ2-1; TRBD1 aligns across 9 bases. This CDR3 has 16 amino acids. The ends lost 6 bases at V and 8 bases at J; junction bases unmatched: 14. Germline V gene sequence: CDR1 SGHTA, CDR2 FQGTGA. Using reference TRBV7-3 and TRBJ2-1 for the parts outside the CDR3, the full variable domain is GAGVSQTPSNKVTEKGKYVELRCDPISGHTALYWYRQSLGQGPEFLIYFQGTGAADDSGLPNDRFFAVRPEGSVSTLKIQRTERGDSAVYLCASRARGTGPVDEQFFGPGTRLTVL.

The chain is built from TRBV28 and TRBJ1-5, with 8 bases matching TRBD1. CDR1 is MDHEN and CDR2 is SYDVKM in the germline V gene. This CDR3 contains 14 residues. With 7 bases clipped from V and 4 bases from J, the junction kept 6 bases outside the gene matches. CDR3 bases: TGTGCCAGCATCCCAGGGGGCCAGAATCAGCCCCAGCATTTT. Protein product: CASIPGGQNQPQHF.

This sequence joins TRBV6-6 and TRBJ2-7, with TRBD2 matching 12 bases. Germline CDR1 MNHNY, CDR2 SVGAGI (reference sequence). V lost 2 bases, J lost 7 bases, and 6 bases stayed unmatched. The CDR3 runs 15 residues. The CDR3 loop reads CASSYRTSGNGEQYF. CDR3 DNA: TGTGCCAGCAGTTACAGGACTAGCGGGAACGGTGAGCAGTACTTC.

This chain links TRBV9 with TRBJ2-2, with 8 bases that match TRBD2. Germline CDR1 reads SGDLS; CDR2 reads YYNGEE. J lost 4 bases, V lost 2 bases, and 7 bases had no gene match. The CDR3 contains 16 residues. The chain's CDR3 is CASSVRGRGGTGELFF. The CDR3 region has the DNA TGTGCCAGCAGCGTGAGAGGTCGGGGGGGCACCGGGGAGCTGTTTTTT.

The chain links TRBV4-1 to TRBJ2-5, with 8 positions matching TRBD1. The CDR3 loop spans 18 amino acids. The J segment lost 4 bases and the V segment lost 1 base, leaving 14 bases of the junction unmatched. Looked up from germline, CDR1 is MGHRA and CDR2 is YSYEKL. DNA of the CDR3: TGCGCCAGCAGCCAAGCCTATCCCCGGACAGGGTTAGGAGAGACCCAGTACTTC. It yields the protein CASSQAYPRTGLGETQYF.

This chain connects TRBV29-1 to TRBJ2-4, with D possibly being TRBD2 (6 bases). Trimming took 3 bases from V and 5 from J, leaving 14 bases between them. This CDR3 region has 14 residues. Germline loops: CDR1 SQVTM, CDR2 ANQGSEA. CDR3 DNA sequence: TGCAGCGTTGATCGGGGGTTTAGCCAAAACATTCAGTACTTC. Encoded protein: CSVDRGFSQNIQYF.

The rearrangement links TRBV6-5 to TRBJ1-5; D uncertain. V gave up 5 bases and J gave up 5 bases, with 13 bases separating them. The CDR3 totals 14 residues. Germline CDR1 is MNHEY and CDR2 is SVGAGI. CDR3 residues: CASSMQDGYQPQHF. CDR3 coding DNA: TGTGCCAGCAGTATGCAAGACGGGTATCAGCCCCAGCATTTT.

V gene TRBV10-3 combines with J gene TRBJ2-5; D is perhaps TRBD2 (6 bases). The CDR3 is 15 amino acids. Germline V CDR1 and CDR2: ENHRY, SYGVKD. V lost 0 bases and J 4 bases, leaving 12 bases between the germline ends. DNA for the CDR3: TGTGCCATCAGTGAGTCGACGGAGGGGTTAGAGACCCAGTACTTC. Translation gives CAISESTEGLETQYF.

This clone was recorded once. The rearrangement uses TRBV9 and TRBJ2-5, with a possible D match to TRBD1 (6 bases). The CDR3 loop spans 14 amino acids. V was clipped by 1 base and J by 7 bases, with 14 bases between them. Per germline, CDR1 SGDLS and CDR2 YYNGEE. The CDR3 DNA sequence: TGTGCCAGCAGCGTATGGCAGGGGAAGGGGACCCAGTACTTC. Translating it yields CASSVWQGKGTQYF.

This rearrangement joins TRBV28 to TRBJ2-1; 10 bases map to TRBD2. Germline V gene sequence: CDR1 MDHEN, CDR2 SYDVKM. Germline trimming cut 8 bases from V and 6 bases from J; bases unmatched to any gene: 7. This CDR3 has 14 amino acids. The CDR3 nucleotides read TGTGCCAGCGTAGCGGGAGGAGCTCGCAATGAGCAGTTCTTC. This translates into CASVAGGARNEQFF.

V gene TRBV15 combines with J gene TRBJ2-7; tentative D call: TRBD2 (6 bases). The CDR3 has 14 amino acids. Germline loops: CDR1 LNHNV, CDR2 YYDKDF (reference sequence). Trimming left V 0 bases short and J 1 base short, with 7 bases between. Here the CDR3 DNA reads TGTGCCACCAGCAGAGAGGCGGGATCCTACGAGCAGTACTTC. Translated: CATSREAGSYEQYF.

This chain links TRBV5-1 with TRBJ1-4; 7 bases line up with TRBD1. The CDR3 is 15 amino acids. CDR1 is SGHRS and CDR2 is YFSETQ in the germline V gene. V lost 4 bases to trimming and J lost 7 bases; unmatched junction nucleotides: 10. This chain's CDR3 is CASSQRTGEGEKLFF. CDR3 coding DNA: TGCGCCAGCAGCCAAAGGACAGGAGAGGGTGAAAAACTGTTTTTT.

CDR3 nucleotide sequence: TGCGCCAGCAGCTGGGGGACAGGATTGGGCCAAGAGACCCAGTACTTC. Encoded protein: CASSWGTGLGQETQYF. The V gene is TRBV5-1, the J gene TRBJ2-5, with 8 positions matching TRBD1. The CDR3 contains 16 residues. The V gene end was trimmed by 3 bases and the J gene end by 1 base; junction bases not matched to a gene: 8. The germline V gene encodes CDR1 SGHRS and CDR2 YFSETQ.

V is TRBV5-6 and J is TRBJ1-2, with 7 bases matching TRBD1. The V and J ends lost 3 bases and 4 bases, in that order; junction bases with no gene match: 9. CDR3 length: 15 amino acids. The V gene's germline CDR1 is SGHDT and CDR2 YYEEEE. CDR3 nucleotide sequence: TGTGCCAGCAGCTCAACACTACAGGGGAGCTATGGCTACACCTTC. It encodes CASSSTLQGSYGYTF. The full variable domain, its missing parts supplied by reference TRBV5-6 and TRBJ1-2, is DAGVTQSPTHLIKTRGQQVTLRCSPKSGHDTVSWYQQALGQGPQFIFQYYEEEERQRGNFPDRFSGHQFPNYSSELNVNALLLGDSALYLCASSSTLQGSYGYTFGSGTRLTVV.

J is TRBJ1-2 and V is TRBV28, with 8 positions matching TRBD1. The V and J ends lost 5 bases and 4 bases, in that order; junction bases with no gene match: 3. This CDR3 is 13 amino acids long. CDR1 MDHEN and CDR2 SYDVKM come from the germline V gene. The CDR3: CASSRDRTYGYTF. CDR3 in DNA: TGTGCCAGCAGTAGGGACAGGACCTATGGCTACACCTTC.

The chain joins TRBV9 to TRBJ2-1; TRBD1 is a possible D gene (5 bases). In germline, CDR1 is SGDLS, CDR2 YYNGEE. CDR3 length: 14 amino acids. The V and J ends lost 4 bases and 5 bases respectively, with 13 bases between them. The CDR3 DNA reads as TGTGCCAGCAGCATTAGGGGATACCACAATGAGCAGTTCTTC. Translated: CASSIRGYHNEQFF.

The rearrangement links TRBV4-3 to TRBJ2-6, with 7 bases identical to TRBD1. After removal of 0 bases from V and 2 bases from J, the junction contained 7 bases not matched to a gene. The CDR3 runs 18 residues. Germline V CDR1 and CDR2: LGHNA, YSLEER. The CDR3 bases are TGCGCCAGCAGCCAAGAACAGGGGACGGTCACTGGGGCCAACGTCCTGACTTTC. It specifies CASSQEQGTVTGANVLTF.